What follows are 19 T cell receptor beta chains derived from one specimen sequenced in a study of blood T cell repertoires in COVID-19. Only in-frame clones appear in the TCRdb table, and some are missing; sequencing was by immunoSEQ multiplex PCR. The table shows about 44,000 clones, with roughly nine tenths occurring only once. The sequencing sample was made of peripheral blood. The receptors come from a woman over 75 in a cohort sampled during active or convalescent COVID-19.

The chain joins TRBV5-6 to TRBJ1-6, with no clear D. Germline CDR1 and CDR2: SGHDT and YYEEEE. CDR3 length: 14 residues. Trimming cost V 4 bases and J 5 bases, with 10 bases left between them. CDR3 protein: CASSQGLNNSPLHF. Written as DNA, the CDR3 is TGTGCCAGCAGCCAAGGACTGAATAATTCACCCCTCCACTTT. Looking up the rest from reference TRBV5-6 and TRBJ1-6 gives the full variable domain: DAGVTQSPTHLIKTRGQQVTLRCSPKSGHDTVSWYQQALGQGPQFIFQYYEEEERQRGNFPDRFSGHQFPNYSSELNVNALLLGDSALYLCASSQGLNNSPLHFGNGTRLTVT.

The rearrangement joins TRBV6-5 to TRBJ2-7; TRBD2 matches 7 bases. The CDR3 contains 13 residues. Germline-derived CDR1 and CDR2 are MNHEY and SVGAGI. J gave up 0 bases and V 8 bases, and 4 bases lay outside the gene matches. The CDR3 nucleotides are TGTGCCAGCGGGGGGGGTGGCTCCTACGAGCAGTACTTC. Encoded protein: CASGGGGSYEQYF.

The chain joins TRBV9 to TRBJ2-1; tentative D call: TRBD2 (7 bases). This CDR3 contains 15 residues. V was cut by 0 bases and J by 4 bases, with 11 bases left in between. Germline assignment: CDR1 SGDLS and CDR2 YYNGEE. The CDR3 loop reads CASSVGGGAYNEQFF. CDR3 DNA sequence: TGTGCCAGCAGCGTAGGTGGGGGGGCTTACAATGAGCAGTTCTTC.

The rearrangement joins TRBV2 to TRBJ1-1; 9 bases match TRBD1. CDR3 length: 15 amino acids. J lost 0 bases, V lost 8 bases, and 7 bases had no gene match. CDR1 and CDR2 (germline): SNHLY, FYNNEI. CDR3 bases: TGTGCCAGCTGCCGGGACAGGGCACTGAACACTGAAGCTTTCTTT. This encodes CASCRDRALNTEAFF. Looking up the rest from reference TRBV2 and TRBJ1-1 gives the full variable domain: EPEVTQTPSHQVTQMGQEVILRCVPISNHLYFYWYRQILGQKVEFLVSFYNNEISEKSEIFDDQFSVERPDGSNFTLKIRSTKLEDSAMYFCASCRDRALNTEAFFGQGTRLTVV.

The chain couples TRBV24-1 to TRBJ1-2; D remains ambiguous. CDR3 size: 15 residues. With 1 base removed from V and 7 bases from J, the gap between germline ends came to 15 bases. In germline, CDR1 is KGHDR, CDR2 SFDVKD. This CDR3 is CATSDLHRHQSGYTF. In DNA form, the CDR3 reads TGTGCCACCAGTGATTTACACAGACACCAATCTGGCTACACCTTC.

The chain links TRBV6-5 to TRBJ2-1, with 8 bases lining up with TRBD1. The CDR3 extends over 15 amino acids. J gave up 0 bases and V 5 bases, and 3 bases lay outside the gene matches. Germline V gene lookup returns CDR1 MNHEY and CDR2 SVGAGI. The CDR3 reads CASSPGTGSYNEQFF. Written as DNA, the CDR3 is TGTGCCAGCAGTCCGGGGACAGGCTCCTACAATGAGCAGTTCTTC.

The chain couples TRBV20-1 to TRBJ2-5, with 7 bases that match TRBD2. This CDR3 is built from 15 residues. Germline assignment: CDR1 DFQATT and CDR2 SNEGSKA (reference sequence). V gave up 3 bases and J gave up 2 bases; unmatched junction bases: 9. The CDR3 here is CSASGVAGLQETQYF. The CDR3 DNA reads TGCAGTGCTAGTGGGGTAGCGGGCCTTCAAGAGACCCAGTACTTC.

The chain has TRBV3-1 (or the pseudogene TRBV3-2) and TRBJ2-7, with TRBD2 matching over 7 bases. Per the germline V gene, CDR1 is LGHDT and CDR2 is YNNKEL (reference sequence). This CDR3 has 13 amino acids. V was pared by 4 bases and J by 6 bases, with 6 bases of the junction left unmatched. CDR3: CASSPGLVGEQYF. The CDR3 DNA reads TGTGCCAGCAGCCCAGGACTAGTGGGCGAGCAGTACTTC.

The chain carries TRBV30 and TRBJ1-1; TRBD1 might be the D (6 bases). Germline V CDR1 and CDR2: GTSNPN, SVGIG (reference sequence). V was shortened by 2 bases and J by 3 bases, with 10 bases between the two germline ends. The CDR3 runs 13 residues. The CDR3, as DNA: TGTGCCTGGAGTCAGGGGATCTACACTGAAGCTTTCTTT. Amino acid sequence: CAWSQGIYTEAFF.

The V and J genes are TRBV27 and TRBJ1-5; possible D gene TRBD1, 5 bases. The ends were cut back, 3 bases at V and 2 bases at J, with 11 bases in the middle. The CDR3 runs to 15 residues. Germline CDR1 reads MNHEY; CDR2 reads SMNVEV (reference sequence). The CDR3 region has the DNA TGTGCCAGCAGTTTCTGGGGCAGGGGCAATCAGCCCCAGCATTTT. This codes for CASSFWGRGNQPQHF.

J is TRBJ2-3 and V is TRBV10-3; 12 nucleotides line up with TRBD2. The V gene end was trimmed by 0 bases and the J gene end by 5 bases; junction bases not matched to a gene: 9. Germline lookup yields CDR1 ENHRY and CDR2 SYGVKD. This CDR3 is 18 amino acids long. The CDR3 region has the DNA TGTGCCATCAGTGAGTCCCAGACTAGCGGGAGAAGGGGAGATACGCAGTATTTT. This sequence encodes CAISESQTSGRRGDTQYF.

V is TRBV6-5 and J is TRBJ2-3; 9 bases line up with TRBD2. Germline CDR1 reads MNHEY; CDR2 reads SVGAGI. The length of the CDR3 is 14 residues. V trimming: 6 bases; J trimming: 6 bases; junction bases outside the gene matches: 7. The CDR3 DNA is TGTGCCAGCAGGCGGGAGGGGACTTCGGATACGCAGTATTTT. This translates into CASRREGTSDTQYF.

The V gene is TRBV2, the J gene TRBJ1-3, with a tentative D call TRBD1 (5 bases). The germline V and J ends were trimmed by 4 bases and 1 base, with 11 bases remaining between them. Germline CDR1 SNHLY, CDR2 FYNNEI. The CDR3 spans 15 residues. The CDR3 sequence: CASSVAKGSGNTIYF. DNA for the CDR3: TGTGCCAGCAGTGTTGCAAAGGGGTCTGGAAACACCATATATTTT. The variable domain in full, completed from reference TRBV2 and TRBJ1-3, reads EPEVTQTPSHQVTQMGQEVILRCVPISNHLYFYWYRQILGQKVEFLVSFYNNEISEKSEIFDDQFSVERPDGSNFTLKIRSTKLEDSAMYFCASSVAKGSGNTIYFGEGSWLTVV.

For the CDR3, the DNA is TGTGCCAGCTCACCAAATAATGTCGACGGGATGAATGTGGCCCAGTACTTC. Translation: CASSPNNVDGMNVAQYF. The chain recombines TRBV18 with TRBJ2-5; tentative D call: TRBD2 (5 bases). Germline lookup yields CDR1 KGHSH and CDR2 LQKENI. The CDR3 is made up of 17 amino acids. V lost 2 bases and J lost 9, with 25 bases in between. Full variable domain (rest looked up from reference TRBV18 and TRBJ2-5): NAGVMQNPRHLVRRRGQEARLRCSPMKGHSHVYWYRQLPEEGLKFMVYLQKENIIDESGMPKERFSAEFPKEGPSILRIQQVVRGDSAAYFCASSPNNVDGMNVAQYFGPGTRLLVL.

The genes are TRBV7-2 and TRBJ1-5, with 9 bases matching TRBD1. Trimming removed 5 bases from V and 6 bases from J; junction bases left unmatched: 14. This CDR3 spans 17 amino acids. Germline V gene sequence: CDR1 SGHTA, CDR2 FQGNSA. CDR3 DNA sequence: TGTGCCAGCAGCACCAGACCACAGGGGGCGCTAGGTCAGCCCCAGCATTTT. It translates to CASSTRPQGALGQPQHF.

The chain has TRBV4-1 and TRBJ2-5; 8 nucleotides align to TRBD2. Germline lookup yields CDR1 MGHRA and CDR2 YSYEKL. V was pared by 4 bases and J by 1 base, with 20 bases of the junction left unmatched. CDR3 size: 20 residues. The CDR3 loop is CASSREEPGGRLGAQETQYF. In DNA, the CDR3 is TGCGCCAGCAGCCGAGAAGAGCCGGGGGGGCGGTTGGGGGCCCAAGAGACCCAGTACTTC.

The chain carries TRBV30 and TRBJ1-1; no definite D call. This CDR3 spans 12 amino acids. With 7 bases removed from V and 3 bases from J, the gap between germline ends came to 12 bases. Germline V gives CDR1 GTSNPN, CDR2 SVGIG (reference sequence). The CDR3, as DNA: TGTGCCTTTCAGGTGATGGACACTGAAGCTTTCTTT. It translates to CAFQVMDTEAFF.

The chain carries TRBV19 and TRBJ2-2; TRBD2 matches 10 bases. The V gene's germline CDR1 is LNHDA and CDR2 SQIVND (reference sequence). J was trimmed by 6 bases and V by 8 bases; bases with no gene match: 9. The CDR3 extends over 15 amino acids. The CDR3 sequence: CASGVSGGLPGELFF. CDR3 bases: TGTGCCAGTGGAGTTAGCGGGGGGTTGCCCGGGGAGCTGTTTTTT.

This clone was recorded only once. The chain has TRBV7-2 and TRBJ1-3; 7 positions match TRBD1. The CDR3 runs 15 residues. Germline V lookup: CDR1 SGHTA, CDR2 FQGNSA. V was clipped by 5 bases and J by 4 bases; unmatched bases: 8. CDR3 nucleotides: TGTGCCAGCAGCCCCCAACCGGGACAGGGAAACACCATATATTTT. Translating it yields CASSPQPGQGNTIYF.